The 21 T cell receptor beta chains below were found in one sample sequenced in a study of T cells in Graves' hyperthyroidism and ophthalmopathy. Amplified regions were TCR beta CDR3 sequences from RNA transcripts. Primed by the HTBI set, a first-round RT-PCR was run on the TCR CDR3. TCRdb re-analysed the multiplex PCR reads in MiXCR, keeping a single row per CDR3 protein. The sample consists of roughly 740,000 distinct CDR3 sequences, about 15% of them appearing once. The sequencing input was blood. These receptors were obtained from a man younger than 35 with Graves' hyperthyroidism.

This clonotype came up many times. V gene TRBV7-7 combines with J gene TRBJ2-7, with TRBD2 identical over 8 bases. Unmatched junction bases numbered 3, after V lost 5 bases and J lost 6 bases. This CDR3 spans 12 amino acids. CDR1 SSHAT and CDR2 FNYEAQ come from the germline V gene (reference sequence). DNA for the CDR3: TGTGCCAGCAGCCCGGGGGGGACCGAGCAGTACTTC. This codes for CASSPGGTEQYF.

In this sample, this clonotype turned up a few times. This sequence joins TRBV6-1 and TRBJ1-5; perhaps TRBD1 as D (6 bases). The V gene lost 6 bases and the J gene lost 6 bases, with 15 bases spanning the gap. The CDR3 loop spans 14 amino acids. The V gene's germline CDR1 is MNHNS and CDR2 SASEGT. Here the CDR3 reads CASSLQGFGQPQHF. In nucleotides, the CDR3 is TGTGCCAGCAGCCTACAGGGATTTGGTCAGCCCCAGCATTTT.

This chain joins TRBV24-1 and TRBJ2-3; the D gene could be TRBD1 or TRBD2 (5 bases each). Deletions cut 1 base from V and 7 bases from J, with 8 bases between. The germline gives CDR1 KGHDR, CDR2 SFDVKD. The CDR3 extends over 13 amino acids. CDR3 DNA sequence: TGTGCCACCAGTGATTTAGAGGGGAATACGCAGTATTTT. It yields the protein CATSDLEGNTQYF.

This clonotype appeared a few times. This sequence joins TRBV7-3 and TRBJ1-2; 9 nucleotides line up with TRBD1. In germline, CDR1 is SGHTA, CDR2 FQGTGA. J lost 4 bases, V lost 4 bases, and 10 bases had no gene match. CDR3 size: 16 residues. CDR3 sequence: CASSSRDREITYGYTF. Written as DNA, the CDR3 is TGTGCCAGCAGCTCCCGGGACAGGGAAATCACCTATGGCTACACCTTC.

The table lists this clonotype with a count of one. J is TRBJ2-7 and V is TRBV30, with a weak D call TRBD1 (5 bases). Trimming took off 5 bases at V and 2 bases at J, with 10 bases between the two ends. There are 12 residues in the CDR3. Germline CDR1 and CDR2: GTSNPN and SVGIG (reference sequence). The CDR3 sequence is CAWVGPAYEQYF. CDR3 DNA: TGTGCCTGGGTGGGGCCCGCCTACGAGCAGTACTTC.

This clonotype was seen a few times. This sequence joins TRBV7-2 and TRBJ1-6; no firm D call. This CDR3 has 13 amino acids. Trimming stripped 4 bases from V and 8 bases from J, with 9 bases between. Germline CDR1 SGHTA, CDR2 FQGNSA. The CDR3 region has the DNA TGTGCCAGCAGCTCTTCCCCTTATTCACCCCTCCACTTT. Its translation: CASSSSPYSPLHF.

At least ten counts were recorded for this clonotype. V and J are TRBV3-1 and TRBJ1-2; weak D call: TRBD1 (6 bases). V was shortened by 3 bases and J by 0 bases, with 11 bases between the two germline ends. Germline V gene data show CDR1 as LGHDT and CDR2 as YNNKEL (reference sequence). This CDR3 is built from 15 residues. The CDR3 region has the DNA TGTGCCAGCAGCCAGACCGGACAGCCTAACTATGGCTACACCTTC. Its protein is CASSQTGQPNYGYTF.

V gene TRBV27 combines with J gene TRBJ1-2; 10 positions agree with TRBD1. The CDR3 extends over 15 amino acids. J lost 6 bases, V lost 2 bases, and 6 bases had no gene match. CDR1 and CDR2 (germline): MNHEY, SMNVEV (reference sequence). The CDR3 coding sequence is TGTGCCAGCAGTTTAACAACGACAGGGGGCAATGGCTACACCTTC. Translation: CASSLTTTGGNGYTF.

The V call is TRBV6-1, the J call TRBJ1-4; 12 bases are shared with TRBD1. CDR3 length: 15 amino acids. Germline values: CDR1 MNHNS, CDR2 SASEGT. Unmatched junction bases numbered 5, after V lost 6 bases and J lost 6 bases. This chain's CDR3 is CASSLGTGGHEKLFF. The CDR3 nucleotides read TGTGCCAGCAGCTTGGGGACAGGGGGCCATGAAAAACTGTTTTTT.

This clonotype was recorded at least ten times. CDR3 region: CASSRRGQVSYNEQFF. The CDR3 coding sequence is TGTGCCAGCAGTCGACGAGGACAGGTATCCTACAATGAGCAGTTCTTC. The genes are TRBV6-1 and TRBJ2-1, with 7 nucleotides matching TRBD1. In germline, CDR1 is MNHNS, CDR2 SASEGT. Unmatched junction bases numbered 8, after V lost 5 bases and J lost 1 base. The CDR3 consists of 16 residues.

The chain is built from TRBV10-3 and TRBJ1-3; D may be TRBD1 (6 bases). Trimming cost V 6 bases and J 2 bases, with 14 bases left between them. Germline CDR1 reads ENHRY; CDR2 reads SYGVKD. The CDR3 is made up of 15 amino acids. The chain's CDR3 is CAISPAGGTGNTIYF. CDR3 nucleotide sequence: TGTGCCATCAGCCCTGCGGGGGGCACTGGAAACACCATATATTTT.

This clonotype appeared many times. This rearrangement joins TRBV7-8 to TRBJ2-7, with 8 bases aligning to TRBD2. Germline CDR1 SGHVS, CDR2 FQNEAQ. V lost 5 bases to trimming and J lost 2 bases; unmatched junction nucleotides: 5. CDR3 length equals 14 residues. The chain's CDR3 is CASSHTSGAYEQYF. The DNA of the CDR3 is TGTGCCAGCAGCCACACTAGCGGAGCCTACGAGCAGTACTTC.

This clonotype came up many times. The V gene is TRBV27, the J gene TRBJ1-1, with D perhaps TRBD1 (6 bases). This CDR3 contains 15 residues. The germline CDR1 and CDR2 sequences are MNHEY and SMNVEV (reference sequence). The V end lost 5 bases, the J end lost 0 bases, and 13 bases lay between the germline ends. The CDR3 sequence: CASSPGQSLNTEAFF. Here the CDR3 DNA reads TGTGCCAGCAGTCCAGGACAGTCATTGAACACTGAAGCTTTCTTT.

This clonotype was recorded a few times. In DNA form, the CDR3 reads TGTGCCAGCAGCCACCCTAGCGGACACCCCTACGAGCAGTACTTC. It is translated as CASSHPSGHPYEQYF. The gene calls are TRBV3-1 and TRBJ2-7, with 7 bases aligning to TRBD2. The CDR3 has 15 amino acids. J was trimmed by 2 bases and V by 3 bases; bases with no gene match: 7. Per germline, CDR1 LGHDT and CDR2 YNNKEL (reference sequence).

This clonotype came up many times. V usage is TRBV30 and J usage is TRBJ2-7; D is unclear. Trimming took 3 bases from V and 2 from J, leaving 8 bases between them. This CDR3 spans 12 amino acids. In germline, CDR1 is GTSNPN, CDR2 SVGIG (reference sequence). The chain's CDR3 is CAWSPDAYEQYF. For the CDR3, the DNA is TGTGCCTGGAGCCCCGATGCCTACGAGCAGTACTTC.

The V call is TRBV27, the J call TRBJ1-2; D remains unclear. Between the trimmed V and J ends, which lost 8 bases and 2 bases, there was a span of 18 bases. Germline V gives CDR1 MNHEY, CDR2 SMNVEV (reference sequence). The CDR3 contains 15 residues. The DNA of the CDR3 is TGTGCCAGCTCAAGCTCGGACGGGGTAAACTATGGCTACACCTTC. It codes for CASSSSDGVNYGYTF.

Many counts were recorded for this clonotype. The rearrangement joins TRBV3-1 to TRBJ2-5; D is unclear. Trimming stripped 0 bases from V and 5 bases from J, with 10 bases between. CDR3 length: 14 residues. Germline CDR1 reads LGHDT; CDR2 reads YNNKEL (reference sequence). DNA for the CDR3: TGTGCCAGCAGCCAAGAAGCTTTATGGGAGACCCAGTACTTC. This sequence encodes CASSQEALWETQYF.

This chain joins TRBV29-1 and TRBJ2-5; no firm D call. The CDR3 spans 14 residues. Per germline, CDR1 SQVTM and CDR2 ANQGSEA. Trimming took off 4 bases at V and 3 bases at J, with 15 bases between the two ends. As DNA, the CDR3 is TGCAGCGTTGTCCTCCAGGTCAGAGAAGAGACCCAGTACTTC. Protein: CSVVLQVREETQYF.

This clonotype was counted at least ten times. CDR3 nucleotides: TGTGCCAGCAGCTTAGATCGGGGGTCCCTTCTCGGTGAGCAGTTCTTC. Residues: CASSLDRGSLLGEQFF. The genes are TRBV11-2 and TRBJ2-1, with a weak D call TRBD2 (6 bases). CDR1 is SGHAT and CDR2 is FQNNGV in the germline V gene. CDR3 size: 16 residues. V was shortened by 0 bases and J by 9 bases, with 18 bases between the two germline ends. The complete variable domain, with remaining parts taken from reference TRBV11-2 and TRBJ2-1, reads EAGVAQSPRYKIIEKRQSVAFWCNPISGHATLYWYQQILGQGPKLLIQFQNNGVVDDSQLPKDRFSAERLKGVDSTLKIQPAKLEDSAVYLCASSLDRGSLLGEQFFGPGTRLTVL.

The chain is built from TRBV6-4 and TRBJ2-3, with 11 bases matching TRBD1. V lost 3 bases and J lost 6; bases outside the gene matches: 5. Germline CDR1 is MRHNA and CDR2 is SNTAGT. This CDR3 contains 15 residues. The CDR3 region is CASSERTGGLDTQYF. DNA for the CDR3: TGTGCCAGCAGTGAAAGGACAGGGGGCTTGGATACGCAGTATTTT.

The gene calls are TRBV4-2 and TRBJ2-1; D may be TRBD1 (6 bases). The CDR3 has 13 residues. Germline CDR1 and CDR2: LGHNA and YNFKEQ. V was clipped by 3 bases and J by 9 bases, with 12 bases between them. The CDR3 region is CASSHKTGFEQFF. The CDR3 coding sequence is TGTGCCAGCAGCCACAAAACAGGGTTTGAGCAGTTCTTC.